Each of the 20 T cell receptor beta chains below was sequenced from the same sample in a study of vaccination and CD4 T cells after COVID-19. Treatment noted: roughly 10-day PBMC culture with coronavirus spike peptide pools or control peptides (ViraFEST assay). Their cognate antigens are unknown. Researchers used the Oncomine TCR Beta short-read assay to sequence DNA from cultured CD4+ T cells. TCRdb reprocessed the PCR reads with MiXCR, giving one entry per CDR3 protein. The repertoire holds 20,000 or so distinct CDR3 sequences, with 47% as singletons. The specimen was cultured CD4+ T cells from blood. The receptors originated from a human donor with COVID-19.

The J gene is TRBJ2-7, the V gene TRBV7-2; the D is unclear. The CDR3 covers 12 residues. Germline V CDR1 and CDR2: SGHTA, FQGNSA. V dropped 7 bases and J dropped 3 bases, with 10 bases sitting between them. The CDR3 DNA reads TGTGCCAGCATGATCCAGAGCTACGAGCAGTACTTC. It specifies CASMIQSYEQYF.

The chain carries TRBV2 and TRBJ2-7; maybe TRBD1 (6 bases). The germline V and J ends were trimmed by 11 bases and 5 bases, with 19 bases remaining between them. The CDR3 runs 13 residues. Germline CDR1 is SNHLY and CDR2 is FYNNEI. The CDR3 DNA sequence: TGTGCCTCCACCGGGGACAAGGACAACGAGCAGTACTTC. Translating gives CASTGDKDNEQYF.

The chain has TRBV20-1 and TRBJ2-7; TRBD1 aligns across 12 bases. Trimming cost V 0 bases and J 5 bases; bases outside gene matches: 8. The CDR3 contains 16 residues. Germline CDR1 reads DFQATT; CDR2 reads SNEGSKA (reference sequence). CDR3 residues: CSARDQGGTGGHEQYF. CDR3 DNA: TGCAGTGCTAGAGATCAGGGTGGGACAGGGGGCCACGAGCAGTACTTC.

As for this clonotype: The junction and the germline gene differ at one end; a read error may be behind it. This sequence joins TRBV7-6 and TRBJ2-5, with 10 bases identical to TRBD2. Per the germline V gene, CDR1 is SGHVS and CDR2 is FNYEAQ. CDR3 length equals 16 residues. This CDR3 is CASSFTAGGVMETQYF. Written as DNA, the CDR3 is TGTGCTAGCAGCTTCACAGCGGGGGGGGTAATGGAGACCCAGTACTTC. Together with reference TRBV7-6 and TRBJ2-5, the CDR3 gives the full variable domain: GAGVSQSPRYKVTKRGQDVALRCDPISGHVSLYWYRQALGQGPEFLTYFNYEAQQDKSGLPNDRFSAERPEGSISTLTIQRTEQRDSAMYRCASSFTAGGVMETQYFGPGTRLLVL.

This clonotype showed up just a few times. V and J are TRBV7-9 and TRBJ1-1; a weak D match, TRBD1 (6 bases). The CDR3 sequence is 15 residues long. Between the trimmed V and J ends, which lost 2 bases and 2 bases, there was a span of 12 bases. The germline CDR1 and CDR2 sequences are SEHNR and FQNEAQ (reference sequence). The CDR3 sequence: CASSLSRGANTEAFF. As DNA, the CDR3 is TGTGCCAGCAGCTTAAGTCGGGGGGCCAACACTGAAGCTTTCTTT.

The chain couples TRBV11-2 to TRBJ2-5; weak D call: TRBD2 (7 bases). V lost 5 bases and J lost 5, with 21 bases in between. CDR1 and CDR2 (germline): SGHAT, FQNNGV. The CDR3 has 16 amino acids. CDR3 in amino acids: CASSPWRRGAGETQYF. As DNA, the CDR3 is TGTGCCAGCAGCCCTTGGCGCCGGGGGGCAGGGGAGACCCAGTACTTC.

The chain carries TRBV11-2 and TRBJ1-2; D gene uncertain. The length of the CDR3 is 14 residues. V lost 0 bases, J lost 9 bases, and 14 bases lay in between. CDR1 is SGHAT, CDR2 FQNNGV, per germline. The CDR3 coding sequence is TGTGCCAGCAGCTTAGACCCCAAGGAAAGGAGCTACACCTTC. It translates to CASSLDPKERSYTF. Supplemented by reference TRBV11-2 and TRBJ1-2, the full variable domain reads EAGVAQSPRYKIIEKRQSVAFWCNPISGHATLYWYQQILGQGPKLLIQFQNNGVVDDSQLPKDRFSAERLKGVDSTLKIQPAKLEDSAVYLCASSLDPKERSYTFGSGTRLTVV.

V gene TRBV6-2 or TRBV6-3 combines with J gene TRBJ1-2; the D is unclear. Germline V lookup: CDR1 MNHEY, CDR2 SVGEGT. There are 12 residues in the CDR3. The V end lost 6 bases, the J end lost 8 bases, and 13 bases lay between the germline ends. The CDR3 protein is CASRLRSYGYTF. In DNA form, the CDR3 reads TGTGCCAGCAGGTTGAGGTCGTACGGCTACACCTTC.

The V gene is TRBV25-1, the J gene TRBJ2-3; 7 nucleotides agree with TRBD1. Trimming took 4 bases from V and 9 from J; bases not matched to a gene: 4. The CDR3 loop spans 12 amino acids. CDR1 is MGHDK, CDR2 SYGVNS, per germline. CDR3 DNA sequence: TGTGCCAGCAGTGGGAGCAGGGGGACGCAGTATTTT. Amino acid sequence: CASSGSRGTQYF.

DNA of the CDR3: TGTGCCAGCAGTTACAAAGAGACCCAGTACTTC. This translates into CASSYKETQYF. V and J are TRBV12-3 or TRBV12-4 and TRBJ2-5; D is unclear. V lost 4 bases and J 3 bases, leaving 3 bases between the germline ends. The CDR3 loop spans 11 amino acids.

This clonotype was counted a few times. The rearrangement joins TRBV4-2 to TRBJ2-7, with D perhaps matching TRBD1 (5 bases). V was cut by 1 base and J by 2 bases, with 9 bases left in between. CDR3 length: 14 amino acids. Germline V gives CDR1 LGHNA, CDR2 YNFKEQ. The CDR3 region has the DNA TGTGCCAGCAGCCAAGGGCAGGGCACCTACGAGCAGTACTTC. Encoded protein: CASSQGQGTYEQYF.

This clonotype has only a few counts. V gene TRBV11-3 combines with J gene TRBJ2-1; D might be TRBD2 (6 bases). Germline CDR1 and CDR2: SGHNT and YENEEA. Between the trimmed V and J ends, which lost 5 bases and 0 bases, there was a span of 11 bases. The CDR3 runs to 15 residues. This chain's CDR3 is CASSPLATSYNEQFF. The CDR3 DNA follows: TGTGCCAGCAGCCCCCTAGCGACCTCCTACAATGAGCAGTTCTTC.

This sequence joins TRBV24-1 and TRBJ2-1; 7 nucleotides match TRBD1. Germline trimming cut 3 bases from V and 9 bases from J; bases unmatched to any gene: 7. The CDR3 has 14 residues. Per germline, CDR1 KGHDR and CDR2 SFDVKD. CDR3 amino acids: CATSDAAGGREQFF. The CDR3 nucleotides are TGTGCCACCAGTGATGCGGCAGGGGGACGTGAGCAGTTCTTC.

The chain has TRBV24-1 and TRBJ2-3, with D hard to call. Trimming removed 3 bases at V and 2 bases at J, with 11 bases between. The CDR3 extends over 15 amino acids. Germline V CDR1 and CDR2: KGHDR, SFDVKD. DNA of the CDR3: TGTGCCACCAGTGATCCGATTACTCCCACAGATACGCAGTATTTT. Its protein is CATSDPITPTDTQYF.

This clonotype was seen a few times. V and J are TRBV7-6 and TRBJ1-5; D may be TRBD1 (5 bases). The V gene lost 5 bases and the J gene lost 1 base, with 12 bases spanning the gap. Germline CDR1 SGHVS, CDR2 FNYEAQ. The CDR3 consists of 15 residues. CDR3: CASSPGGGSNQPQHF. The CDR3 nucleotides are TGTGCCAGCAGCCCCGGCGGGGGGAGCAATCAGCCCCAGCATTTT.

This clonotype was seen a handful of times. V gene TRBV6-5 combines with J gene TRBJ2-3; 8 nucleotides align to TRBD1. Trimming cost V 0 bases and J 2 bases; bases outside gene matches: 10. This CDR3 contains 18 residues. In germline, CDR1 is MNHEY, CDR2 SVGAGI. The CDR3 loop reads CASSYSGAGQGFTDTQYF. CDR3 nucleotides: TGTGCCAGCAGTTACTCTGGTGCCGGACAGGGCTTCACAGATACGCAGTATTTT.

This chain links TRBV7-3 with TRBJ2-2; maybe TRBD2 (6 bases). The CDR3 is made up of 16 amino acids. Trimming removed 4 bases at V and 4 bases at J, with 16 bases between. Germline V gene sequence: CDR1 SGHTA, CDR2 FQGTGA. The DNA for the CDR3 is TGTGCCAGCAGCTCTAACAGGTTGGGGGGCACCGGGGAGCTGTTTTTT. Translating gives CASSSNRLGGTGELFF.

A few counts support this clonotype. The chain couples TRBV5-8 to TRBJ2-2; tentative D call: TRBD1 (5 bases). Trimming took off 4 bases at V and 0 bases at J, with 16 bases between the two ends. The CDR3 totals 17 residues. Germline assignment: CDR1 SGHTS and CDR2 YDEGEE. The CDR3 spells CASSPGQGNPNTGELFF. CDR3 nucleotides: TGTGCCAGCAGCCCAGGACAAGGCAACCCGAACACCGGGGAGCTGTTTTTT. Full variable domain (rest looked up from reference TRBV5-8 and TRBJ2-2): EAGVTQSPTHLIKTRGQQATLRCSPISGHTSVYWYQQALGLGLQFLLWYDEGEERNRGNFPPRFSGRQFPNYSSELNVNALELEDSALYLCASSPGQGNPNTGELFFGEGSRLTVL.

In DNA form, the CDR3 reads TGCGCCAGCAGCCAATCAACAGGGGTTCAGCCCCAGCATTTT. Translated, it gives CASSQSTGVQPQHF. V gene TRBV4-1 combines with J gene TRBJ1-5; 7 nucleotides align to TRBD1. This CDR3 has 14 amino acids. CDR1 MGHRA and CDR2 YSYEKL come from the germline V gene. Trimming removed 2 bases from V and 6 bases from J; junction bases left unmatched: 4.

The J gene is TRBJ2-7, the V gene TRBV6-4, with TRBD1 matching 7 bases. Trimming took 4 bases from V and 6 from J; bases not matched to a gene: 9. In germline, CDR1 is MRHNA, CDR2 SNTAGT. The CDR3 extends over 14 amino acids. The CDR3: CASSVMTGSGEQYF. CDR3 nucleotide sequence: TGTGCCAGCAGTGTGATGACAGGGTCGGGCGAGCAGTACTTC.